A single sample is the source of the 11 T cell receptor beta chains below, sequenced in a study of human T cells and chemical hapten exposure. A single record per CDR3 protein comes from TCRdb applying MiXCR to the RACE reads. The sample has around 67,000 distinct CDR3 sequences; 8.5% are singletons. Indicated time point: patch test 2, 6 weeks after DPC sensitization. As for treatment: therapeutic diphenylcyclopropenone sensitization with weekly scalp DPC. The specimen was whole blood, collected in connection with sensitization to the hapten diphenylcyclopropenone (DPC). The receptor set was obtained from a woman aged 45-65 years with alopecia areata. Some clones in this sample may be carry-over from other donors' samples.

This chain connects TRBV20-1 to TRBJ2-3; 10 bases are shared with TRBD2. Germline CDR1 DFQATT, CDR2 SNEGSKA (reference sequence). This CDR3 comprises 18 residues. V was pared by 0 bases and J by 6 bases, with 15 bases of the junction left unmatched. For the CDR3, the DNA is TGCAGTGCTAGAGAGGGGGCCGTGGGATTAGCGGGAGGCGATACGCAGTATTTT. This codes for CSAREGAVGLAGGDTQYF.

The V gene is TRBV6-6, the J gene TRBJ2-1; TRBD1 agrees at 8 bases. The V segment lost 5 bases and the J segment 5 bases; nucleotides outside the gene matches: 8. This CDR3 contains 15 residues. Germline V CDR1 and CDR2: MNHNY, SVGAGI (reference sequence). The CDR3 reads CASSRQGARDNEQFF. CDR3 nucleotide sequence: TGTGCCAGCAGTCGGCAGGGGGCGCGGGACAATGAGCAGTTCTTC.

A single count supports this clonotype. The rearrangement joins TRBV6-5 to TRBJ2-3; 8 nucleotides match TRBD2. With 6 bases clipped from V and 1 base from J, the junction kept 12 bases outside the gene matches. This CDR3 is 17 amino acids long. Germline V lookup: CDR1 MNHEY, CDR2 SVGAGI. DNA of the CDR3: TGTGCCAGCAGCCGAGGTGTTGGAGCGGGGGGCACAGATACGCAGTATTTT. This codes for CASSRGVGAGGTDTQYF.

This rearrangement joins TRBV6-1 to TRBJ1-2, with 10 bases identical to TRBD1. Germline CDR1 reads MNHNS; CDR2 reads SASEGT. The CDR3 has 14 amino acids. The CDR3 is CTYFARTGGYGYTF. The CDR3 nucleotides are TGTACTTATTTTGCCCGGACAGGGGGATATGGCTACACCTTC.

This clonotype was detected many times. J is TRBJ1-5 and V is TRBV27; the D is unclear. Germline lookup yields CDR1 MNHEY and CDR2 SMNVEV (reference sequence). The CDR3 is made up of 15 amino acids. Trimming took off 4 bases at V and 6 bases at J, with 16 bases between the two ends. CDR3 in DNA: TGTGCCAGCAGTTCACTCGACCGGCAGAGTCAGCCCCAGCATTTT. It yields the protein CASSSLDRQSQPQHF.

This chain joins TRBV3-1 and TRBJ2-7; D may be TRBD1 (5 bases). CDR3 length equals 14 residues. Looked up from germline, CDR1 is LGHDT and CDR2 is YNNKEL (reference sequence). Between the trimmed V and J ends, which lost 3 bases and 2 bases, there was a span of 11 bases. The CDR3 here is CASSHRTPTYEQYF. The CDR3 DNA reads as TGTGCCAGCAGCCACAGGACACCGACCTACGAGCAGTACTTC.

The chain joins TRBV12-3 or TRBV12-4 to TRBJ2-3; 8 nucleotides align to TRBD1. The CDR3 totals 15 residues. J lost 4 bases, V lost 4 bases, and 7 bases had no gene match. The CDR3 nucleotides are TGTGCCAGCAGTTCGCGCAGGGGGCAAGCAGATACGCAGTATTTT. Its translation: CASSSRRGQADTQYF.

The genes are TRBV5-4 and TRBJ2-3, with 14 nucleotides matching TRBD2. The CDR3 loop spans 15 amino acids. Germline V gives CDR1 SGHNT, CDR2 YYREEE (reference sequence). The ends lost 4 bases at V and 6 bases at J; junction bases unmatched: 4. The CDR3 protein is CASSPTSGGADTQYF. The CDR3 coding sequence is TGTGCCAGCAGCCCGACTAGCGGGGGGGCTGATACGCAGTATTTT.

CDR3 nucleotide sequence: TGTGCCAGCAGCTACAGAGGGACGGGCTACACCTTC. This codes for CASSYRGTGYTF. The genes are TRBV5-6 and TRBJ1-2, with D perhaps TRBD1 (5 bases). Germline loops: CDR1 SGHDT, CDR2 YYEEEE. Trimming took off 3 bases at V and 8 bases at J, with 11 bases between the two ends. The CDR3 contains 12 residues. The variable domain in full, completed from reference TRBV5-6 and TRBJ1-2, reads DAGVTQSPTHLIKTRGQQVTLRCSPKSGHDTVSWYQQALGQGPQFIFQYYEEEERQRGNFPDRFSGHQFPNYSSELNVNALLLGDSALYLCASSYRGTGYTFGSGTRLTVV.

This clonotype was picked up many times. The chain uses TRBV27 and TRBJ2-2; D is perhaps TRBD1 (5 bases). Germline V gene lookup returns CDR1 MNHEY and CDR2 SMNVEV (reference sequence). The CDR3 is 15 residues long. Trimming stripped 4 bases from V and 4 bases from J, with 13 bases between. This CDR3 reads CASSWQGTTTGELFF. CDR3 bases: TGTGCCAGCAGTTGGCAGGGCACGACCACCGGGGAGCTGTTTTTT.

V usage is TRBV2 and J usage is TRBJ1-4; the D gene is possibly TRBD1 (5 bases). The CDR3 has 11 residues. Trimming removed 4 bases from V and 10 bases from J, with 7 bases in between. Germline V gene sequence: CDR1 SNHLY, CDR2 FYNNEI. CDR3 in amino acids: CASSGQTKLFF. The CDR3 DNA sequence: TGTGCCAGCAGTGGACAGACAAAACTGTTTTTT.